This TCR beta chain was captured by sequencing in a study of post-analysis software for immune sequencing data. On the study more broadly: Disease trajectories encompassed relapsing-remitting, secondary progressive and progressive-relapsing multiple sclerosis. Study-wide points: Significantly lower normalized Chao1 diversity was found in patients with multiple sclerosis relative to controls. Batch-matched samples strongly co-clustered by F measure. Elevated frequency relative to controls characterized four or five TRBV segments in patients, TRBV5-6, TRBV5-1 and TRBV20-1 among them.

Unique molecular identifiers were built into the TCR beta cDNA libraries. T cells numbering roughly 1 to 10 million yielded 450,000 to 600,000 cDNA molecules. TCRdb re-derived calls from the PCR reads in MiXCR, one entry per CDR3 protein. Among some 500,000 distinct CDR3 sequences, 40% to 55% were seen once, and the ten largest hold about 12%. Of note for this clonotype: Its specificity is unknown.

Germline V lookup: CDR1 MNHEY, CDR2 SMNVEV (reference sequence). The CDR3 sequence is 15 residues long. J was trimmed by 5 bases and V by 3 bases; bases with no gene match: 8. J is TRBJ2-5 and V is TRBV27; 8 positions agree with TRBD2. The clonotype originates from a girl aged 5-17 years with multiple sclerosis. The sample consisted of blood. The DNA for the CDR3 is TGTGCCAGCAGTTTCGGGACTAGAAGGTTTGAGACCCAGTACTTC. Translation: CASSFGTRRFETQYF.